This entry lists 19 T cell receptor beta chains sequenced from one sample in a study of cytomegalovirus exposure and HLA in healthy donors. In the PCR, 60 Vbeta and 13 Jbeta primers were used. Libraries were prepared by immunoSEQ multiplex PCR; TCRdb keeps only in-frame clonotypes and omits some of them. Of some 160,000 clones listed, around 80% are singletons. Input material: PBMCs. These receptors were taken from a man between 18 and 35 years old in good health and CMV-seronegative.

This clone was seen only a few times. V usage is TRBV7-6 and J usage is TRBJ1-3; D is unclear. The V gene lost 5 bases and the J gene lost 2 bases, with 13 bases spanning the gap. The CDR3 is made up of 15 amino acids. CDR1 and CDR2 (germline): SGHVS, FNYEAQ. Here the CDR3 reads CASSHGRLAGNTIYF. DNA of the CDR3: TGTGCCAGCAGCCATGGAAGACTGGCTGGAAACACCATATATTTT.

The V call is TRBV18, the J call TRBJ2-3; 7 bases map to TRBD2. The germline gives CDR1 KGHSH, CDR2 LQKENI. The CDR3 runs 15 residues. Unmatched junction bases numbered 6, after V lost 3 bases and J lost 3 bases. CDR3 loop: CASSPRAGDTDTQYF. CDR3 coding DNA: TGTGCCAGCTCACCCCGGGCGGGGGATACAGATACGCAGTATTTT.

The rearrangement links TRBV6-6 to TRBJ1-1, with D possibly matching TRBD1 (6 bases). The germline CDR1 and CDR2 sequences are MNHNY and SVGAGI (reference sequence). The CDR3 spans 13 residues. V was clipped by 8 bases and J by 0 bases, with 10 bases between them. The CDR3 DNA follows: TGTGCCAGCGAGGGACAATTGAACACTGAAGCTTTCTTT. Residues: CASEGQLNTEAFF.

V is TRBV6-5 and J is TRBJ1-6, with 12 nucleotides matching TRBD1. Germline CDR1 and CDR2: MNHEY and SVGAGI. The CDR3 consists of 16 residues. The V and J ends lost 4 bases and 10 bases, in that order; junction bases with no gene match: 8. The CDR3 DNA reads as TGTGCCAGCAGTTCGGGACAGGGGGCTAGACGATCACCCCTCCACTTT. This codes for CASSSGQGARRSPLHF.

The chain links TRBV28 to TRBJ2-5; 7 nucleotides match TRBD2. The CDR3 spans 15 residues. Germline lookup yields CDR1 MDHEN and CDR2 SYDVKM. Losses at the gene ends were 7 bases for V and 5 bases for J; bases not matched to a gene: 13. The CDR3: CASKPGGRPMETQYF. The DNA for the CDR3 is TGTGCCAGCAAACCGGGCGGGAGACCCATGGAGACCCAGTACTTC.

The J gene is TRBJ2-4, the V gene TRBV6-1; 7 nucleotides match TRBD2. After removal of 6 bases from V and 8 bases from J, the junction contained 13 bases not matched to a gene. The CDR3 consists of 15 residues. Germline V gene data show CDR1 as MNHNS and CDR2 as SASEGT. The CDR3 loop reads CASSHPTGGGDIQYF. In DNA form, the CDR3 reads TGTGCCAGCAGCCACCCGACGGGGGGTGGGGACATTCAGTACTTC.

The chain carries TRBV7-9 and TRBJ2-7; 8 bases are a match to TRBD1. Unmatched junction bases numbered 6, after V lost 4 bases and J lost 4 bases. CDR1 is SEHNR and CDR2 is FQNEAQ in the germline V gene (reference sequence). CDR3 size: 14 residues. CDR3 sequence: CASSYRQGWYEQYF. In nucleotides, the CDR3 is TGTGCCAGCAGCTATAGACAGGGGTGGTACGAGCAGTACTTC.

This sequence joins TRBV5-6 and TRBJ2-1; 8 bases match TRBD2. The germline gives CDR1 SGHDT, CDR2 YYEEEE. This CDR3 comprises 16 residues. Trimming took 5 bases from V and 2 from J; bases not matched to a gene: 9. The CDR3 DNA reads as TGTGCCAGCAGTTTTTCGGGGGGGCACCCCTACAATGAGCAGTTCTTC. This encodes CASSFSGGHPYNEQFF.

The rearrangement uses TRBV7-2 and TRBJ2-7; D gene uncertain. V gave up 2 bases and J gave up 3 bases, with 8 bases separating them. The CDR3 runs to 13 residues. Germline loops: CDR1 SGHTA, CDR2 FQGNSA. CDR3 nucleotide sequence: TGTGCCAGCAGCTTACCGGTCCTCTACGAGCAGTACTTC. Translated: CASSLPVLYEQYF. Based on the CDR3 plus reference TRBV7-2 and TRBJ2-7, the full variable domain is GAGVSQSPSNKVTEKGKDVELRCDPISGHTALYWYRQSLGQGLEFLIYFQGNSAPDKSGLPSDRFSAERTGGSVSTLTIQRTQQEDSAVYLCASSLPVLYEQYFGPGTRLTVT.

The chain links TRBV6-1 to TRBJ2-3, with 12 bases aligning to TRBD2. CDR3 length equals 15 residues. In germline, CDR1 is MNHNS, CDR2 SASEGT. V dropped 8 bases and J dropped 4; count of bases not matched to a gene: 7. The CDR3 region has the DNA TGTGCCAGCGCTAGCGGGGGGGCCAGCTCAGATACGCAGTATTTT. Translated, it gives CASASGGASSDTQYF.

This chain links TRBV6-6 with TRBJ1-1, with 12 bases identical to TRBD1. J lost 5 bases, V lost 5 bases, and 9 bases had no gene match. This CDR3 has 16 residues. Germline-derived CDR1 and CDR2 are MNHNY and SVGAGI (reference sequence). CDR3 protein: CASSRGQGAVGTEAFF. CDR3 coding DNA: TGTGCCAGCAGTAGGGGACAGGGGGCGGTTGGGACTGAAGCTTTCTTT.

V and J are TRBV5-4 and TRBJ1-3, with D possibly TRBD1 on 5 matching bases. The CDR3 sequence is 13 residues long. Trimming left V 4 bases short and J 3 bases short, with 8 bases between. In germline, CDR1 is SGHNT, CDR2 YYREEE (reference sequence). DNA for the CDR3: TGTGCCAGCAGCCGCGACAGTGGAAACACCATATATTTT. Translating gives CASSRDSGNTIYF. Combining the CDR3 with reference TRBV5-4 and TRBJ1-3 gives the whole variable domain ETGVTQSPTHLIKTRGQQVTLRCSSQSGHNTVSWYQQALGQGPQFIFQYYREEENGRGNFPPRFSGLQFPNYSSELNVNALELDDSALYLCASSRDSGNTIYFGEGSWLTVV.

This clone appeared a single time. The J gene is TRBJ1-1, the V gene TRBV7-9; D gene ambiguous. Trimming took 2 bases from V and 0 from J, leaving 7 bases between them. Germline V gene sequence: CDR1 SEHNR, CDR2 FQNEAQ (reference sequence). The CDR3 extends over 14 amino acids. CDR3 coding DNA: TGTGCCAGCAGCTTAAACAGTATGAACACTGAAGCTTTCTTT. It translates to CASSLNSMNTEAFF.

A remark on this clone: The same CDR3 can be traced to other DNA sequences in this sample. This chain links TRBV15 with TRBJ2-1; the match to TRBD1 covers 9 bases. This CDR3 region has 14 residues. From germline, CDR1 is LNHNV and CDR2 YYDKDF (reference sequence). With 3 bases clipped from V and 5 bases from J, the junction kept 2 bases outside the gene matches. The CDR3 is CATSRGQGDNEQFF. DNA for the CDR3: TGTGCCACCAGCAGGGGACAGGGTGACAATGAGCAGTTCTTC.

The V and J genes are TRBV30 and TRBJ1-2, with D possibly being TRBD1 (6 bases). Germline V gene sequence: CDR1 GTSNPN, CDR2 SVGIG (reference sequence). The CDR3 consists of 14 residues. Trimming took off 3 bases at V and 0 bases at J, with 11 bases between the two ends. The DNA of the CDR3 is TGTGCCTGGAGCCAGGGGCGAGCTAACTATGGCTACACCTTC. Its protein is CAWSQGRANYGYTF.

This chain connects TRBV9 to TRBJ1-1; D not resolved. Between the trimmed V and J ends, which lost 0 bases and 0 bases, there was a span of 9 bases. The CDR3 consists of 15 residues. Germline CDR1 SGDLS, CDR2 YYNGEE. Here the CDR3 reads CASSVGAGMNTEAFF. The CDR3 nucleotides are TGTGCCAGCAGCGTAGGGGCGGGGATGAACACTGAAGCTTTCTTT.

This clone was found a few times. The chain uses TRBV5-1 and TRBJ2-1, with 10 bases lining up with TRBD2. With 3 bases clipped from V and 4 bases from J, the junction kept 4 bases outside the gene matches. The CDR3 extends over 15 amino acids. CDR1 SGHRS and CDR2 YFSETQ come from the germline V gene. The CDR3 sequence is CASSWTSGLYNEQFF. CDR3 sequence (DNA): TGCGCCAGCAGCTGGACTAGCGGATTGTACAATGAGCAGTTCTTC.

V usage is TRBV5-1 and J usage is TRBJ1-1; no clear D. The germline gives CDR1 SGHRS, CDR2 YFSETQ. The germline V and J ends were trimmed by 0 bases and 4 bases, with 13 bases remaining between them. This CDR3 contains 15 residues. The CDR3 DNA follows: TGCGCCAGCAGCTTGGAGTTGGCAGGAAGCACTGAAGCTTTCTTT. This translates into CASSLELAGSTEAFF.

The chain has TRBV4-1 and TRBJ1-4; D remains ambiguous. There are 15 residues in the CDR3. Germline lookup yields CDR1 MGHRA and CDR2 YSYEKL. The germline V and J ends were trimmed by 4 bases and 3 bases, with 12 bases remaining between them. The CDR3 loop is CASSRFPESNEKLFF. CDR3 in DNA: TGCGCCAGCAGCCGGTTCCCGGAGTCTAATGAAAAACTGTTTTTT.